Below, one T cell receptor (beta chain) is given with its context. This entry belongs to a study of blood T cell repertoires in COVID-19. For the study at large: Nucleic acid was either cDNA or gDNA, and it came from T cells, B-cell-depleted T cells, or PBMCs.

CDR3 length: 14 amino acids. Germline values: CDR1 LNHNV, CDR2 YYDKDF (reference sequence). Trimming stripped 0 bases from V and 7 bases from J, with 7 bases between. In the authors' workflow: Amplifying reference gene primers gave estimates of nucleated cell counts. Data came from immunoSEQ multiplex PCR; TCRdb stores just in-frame clones and leaves some out. V, J and clone size are taken as reported in that table, and D and trimming were inferred from the DNA itself. The table records around 200,000 clones, roughly 89% of them present only once. The sequence derives from a woman aged 18-35 years who had recovered from COVID-19. V gene TRBV15 combines with J gene TRBJ1-6; D unclear. The source material was peripheral blood. The DNA of the CDR3 is TGTGCCACCAGCAGAGACGCAGAAAATTCACCCCTCCACTTT. Its translation: CATSRDAENSPLHF.